Listed below are T cell receptor beta chains from one sample, sequenced in a study of Graves' ophthalmopathy and Graves' hyperthyroidism. A single record per CDR3 protein comes from TCRdb applying MiXCR to the multiplex PCR reads. Of about 370,000 distinct CDR3 sequences listed, roughly 17% are singletons. The sequencing sample was made of peripheral blood. The receptors were sampled from an adult woman with stable Graves' hyperthyroidism. CDR3s include the opening cysteine and the closing phenylalanine or tryptophan. The order of the fields is D gene, clone size, J gene, V gene, CDR3 DNA, CDR3 protein. The D gene is left open where the match is weak. The listing skips clone size in some rows; elsewhere it reads once, few, many or a size class.

NA	many	TRBJ1-5	TRBV12-3/TRBV12-4	TGTGCCAGCAGCCGGGGGGATCAGCCCCAGCATTTT	CASSRGDQPQHF
NA	many	TRBJ2-7	TRBV6-2/TRBV6-3	TGTGCCAGCAGACGCCAACAGGGTTTCTATGAGCAGTACTTC	CASRRQQGFYEQYF
TRBD2	many	TRBJ2-7	TRBV12-3/TRBV12-4	TGTGCCACCACTAGCGGCCCGAGCTCCTACGAGCAGTACTTC	CATTSGPSSYEQYF
NA	many	TRBJ1-5	TRBV2	TGTGCCAGCAGTGAGATGTTGCAGGGTGTTCAGCCCCAGCATTTT	CASSEMLQGVQPQHF
NA	NA	TRBJ1-1	TRBV6-4	TGTGCCAGCAGTTACTCCCCTCGCTTGAACACTGAAGCTTTCTTT	CASSYSPRLNTEAFF
NA	many	TRBJ1-2	TRBV28	TGTGCCAGCAGTTCGAACGTCGGGGGAAATGGCTACACCTTC	CASSSNVGGNGYTF
NA	many	TRBJ1-2	TRBV6-2/TRBV6-3	TGTGCCAGCAGCCCCGGGGCTAACTATGGCTACACCTTC	CASSPGANYGYTF
TRBD1	many	TRBJ2-7	TRBV27	TGTGCCAGCAGTACAGGGGTGGAGCAGTACTTC	CASSTGVEQYF
NA	many	TRBJ1-1	TRBV13	TGTGCCAGCAGGAGGGTGGCGGCCACTGAAGCTTTCTTT	CASRRVAATEAFF
NA	few	TRBJ2-2	TRBV18	TGTGCCAGCTCACCACCGTTATCTGCGACCACCGGGGAGCTGTTTTTT	CASSPPLSATTGELFF
TRBD1	few	TRBJ2-5	TRBV12-3/TRBV12-4	TGTGCCAGCAGACCCGACAGGGATCGAGAGACCCAGTACTTC	CASRPDRDRETQYF
NA	few	TRBJ1-1	TRBV4-1	TGCGCCAGCAGCATCCTGCAGGGGATGAACACTGAAGCTTTCTTT	CASSILQGMNTEAFF
NA	many	TRBJ2-7	TRBV6-5	TGTGCCAGCAGTTACTCGAAAGGGGGTCACGAGCAGTACTTC	CASSYSKGGHEQYF
TRBD2	many	TRBJ2-7	TRBV6-2/TRBV6-3	TGTGCCAGCAGTAATAGCGGGAGGCCCCCCTACGAGCAGTACTTC	CASSNSGRPPYEQYF
NA	many	TRBJ2-5	TRBV7-2	TGTGCCAGCAGCCCTGGGACGTTTTCCGAGACCCAGTACTTC	CASSPGTFSETQYF
NA	many	TRBJ2-7	TRBV20-1	TGCAGTGCTGGACACAGAAGCTCCTACGAGCAGTACTTC	CSAGHRSSYEQYF
NA	many	TRBJ1-5	TRBV7-8	TGTGCCAGCAGCTTAACTGGGGAGGGTCAGCCCCAGCATTTT	CASSLTGEGQPQHF
TRBD1	many	TRBJ2-4	TRBV24-1	TGTGCCACCAGTGACACGGACAGGGACATTCAGTACTTC	CATSDTDRDIQYF
TRBD2	many	TRBJ2-7	TRBV6-1	TGTGCCAGCAGCACAAAGGTGACTAGCCGACCCTACGAGCAGTACTTC	CASSTKVTSRPYEQYF
TRBD1	many	TRBJ1-5	TRBV15	TGTGCCACCAGCAGGGGACAGGGAAGCAATCAGCCCCAGCATTTT	CATSRGQGSNQPQHF
TRBD2	many	TRBJ2-2	TRBV12-3/TRBV12-4	TGTGCCAGCAGTTTAGGGTTTGGTTTGGCTAGCGGGGGGTACACCGGGGAGCTGTTTTTT	CASSLGFGLASGGYTGELFF
TRBD1	many	TRBJ1-2	TRBV25-1	TGTGCCAGCAGAGTAACAGGGGCCTATGGCTACACCTTC	CASRVTGAYGYTF
NA	many	TRBJ2-7	TRBV7-6	TGTGCCAGCAGCTTAGAAACAGTCTCAGACGAGCAGTACTTC	CASSLETVSDEQYF
TRBD1	many	TRBJ2-7	TRBV6-2/TRBV6-3	TGTGCCAGCAGTTACGGGGACAGGCCCGAGCAGTACTTC	CASSYGDRPEQYF
NA	few	TRBJ2-7	TRBV28	NA	CAGSFGSGTRPFKTF
TRBD2	many	TRBJ2-7	TRBV6-4	TGTGCCAGCAGTGACCTCGGGGGGGAAAGCTCCTACGAGCAGTACTTC	CASSDLGGESSYEQYF
NA	many	TRBJ1-5	TRBV30	TGTGCCTGGAGTGTAGGAAGTGGCAATCAGCCCCAGCATTTT	CAWSVGSGNQPQHF
NA	many	TRBJ1-5	TRBV7-6	TGTGCCAGCAGCCCCCGGTCAGGGGCCAATCAGCCCCAGCATTTT	CASSPRSGANQPQHF
TRBD1	few	TRBJ2-7	TRBV29-1	TGCAGCGTAAGAGGACAGGGATCGGCCTACGAGCAGTACTTC	CSVRGQGSAYEQYF
TRBD2	many	TRBJ2-1	TRBV30	TGTGCCTGGAGTCTACTAGCGGTGGATTACAATGAGCAGTTCTTC	CAWSLLAVDYNEQFF
NA	many	TRBJ2-7	TRBV6-1	TGTGCCAGCGAGAGTCCTGACTACGAGCAGTACTTC	CASESPDYEQYF
TRBD2	few	TRBJ2-7	TRBV6-1	TGTGCCAGCAGTGACCTAGCGGGAGGATCCCCCTACGAGCAGTACTTC	CASSDLAGGSPYEQYF
NA	NA	TRBJ1-1	TRBV7-3	TGTGCCAGCAGCTTAAACGGAGAAGCTTTCTTT	CASSLNGEAFF
NA	many	TRBJ2-6	TRBV2	TGTGCCAGCAGTGAACTAGGTGGTGCTGGGGCCAACGTCCTGACTTTC	CASSELGGAGANVLTF
TRBD2	many	TRBJ2-7	TRBV7-9	TGTGCCACCAGCAGCGGGACTAGCGGATACTTC	CATSSGTSGYF
NA	many	TRBJ2-7	TRBV5-1	TGCGCCAGCAGATCAGGGCTAAGCAGGAACGAGCAGTACTTC	CASRSGLSRNEQYF
TRBD1	many	TRBJ2-7	TRBV28	TGTGCCAGCAGCGGATACAGGGGTAACTCCTACGAGCAGTACTTC	CASSGYRGNSYEQYF
TRBD2	few	TRBJ2-7	TRBV5-1	TGCGCCAGCAGCTTGGCCCGGCTAGCGGGGGATCCGGGTTACGAGCAGTACTTC	CASSLARLAGDPGYEQYF
NA	many	TRBJ2-3	TRBV12-3/TRBV12-4	TGTGCCAGCAGTCTTTCTCAGCGGCAGTATTTT	CASSLSQRQYF
NA	few	TRBJ2-5	TRBV20-1	TGCAGTGCTAGAGATACGGGTACAGAGACCCAGTACTTC	CSARDTGTETQYF
TRBD1	NA	TRBJ2-4	TRBV7-2	TGTGCCAGCAGCTGGGACAGGGAAGACATTAAGTACTTC	CASSWDREDIKYF
TRBD1	many	TRBJ1-5	TRBV6-1	TGTGCCAGCAGTCCCCGGAGACAGGGAATCAATCAGCCCCAGCATTTT	CASSPRRQGINQPQHF
TRBD2	many	TRBJ2-7	TRBV7-2	TGTGCCAGCAGCTTACAGACTAGCGGGAGTGGTTACGAGCAGTACTTC	CASSLQTSGSGYEQYF
NA	many	TRBJ1-1	TRBV29-1	TGCAGCGTCCCCGGGACTTCGGGCACTGAAGCTTTCTTT	CSVPGTSGTEAFF
TRBD1	NA	TRBJ1-3	TRBV30	TGTGCCTGGAGCGGACAGGCAGTTTCTGGAAACACCATATATTTT	CAWSGQAVSGNTIYF
NA	many	TRBJ2-7	TRBV4-1	TGCGCCAGCAGCCAGTTGCGGGACAGTGGGGAGCAGTACTTC	CASSQLRDSGEQYF
NA	many	TRBJ1-6	TRBV6-5	TGTGCCAGCCACCAGGGTGGCGGGTGGAAAGTCGGTTCACCCCTCCACTTT	CASHQGGGWKVGSPLHF
NA	many	TRBJ2-2	TRBV12-3/TRBV12-4	TGTGCCAGCAGTTTCTTCCTACCAACGAACACCGGGGAGCTGTTTTTT	CASSFFLPTNTGELFF
NA	NA	TRBJ1-5	TRBV12-3/TRBV12-4	TGTGCCAGCAGCACGAGAACTCAGCCCCAGCATTTT	CASSTRTQPQHF
TRBD1	many	TRBJ1-3	TRBV28	TGTGCCAGCAGTGACAGGGACCTTCACTCTGGAAACACCATATATTTT	CASSDRDLHSGNTIYF